This is a list of T cell receptor beta chains from one sample in a study of shared clonotypes between healthy human individuals. Assay: immunoSEQ multiplex PCR; the TCRdb copy retains only in-frame clones and omits some. The table has roughly 1.4 million clones, 98% seen once. The sequenced sample was naive CD4+ T cells sorted from blood. The receptors here all came from a man aged 25-45 years in good health. Each CDR3 is given with its conserved first and last residue. The D gene is left open where the match is weak. The size field is filled for only some rows; it gives once, few, many or a size class.

clone size	D gene	J gene	V gene	CDR3 DNA	CDR3 protein
-	-	TRBJ2-2	TRBV28	TGTGCCAGCAGTTTTCGGGGGAGCTTAAGGGACGGGGAGCTGTTTTTT	CASSFRGSLRDGELFF
-	-	TRBJ2-3	TRBV9	TGTGCCAGCAGCGTAGTTCCGACGGGGGATACGCAGTATTTT	CASSVVPTGDTQYF
-	-	TRBJ2-1	TRBV9	TGTGCCAGCAGCGAGGAGGGAGACCTCTACAATGAGCAGTTCTTC	CASSEEGDLYNEQFF
-	-	TRBJ2-3	TRBV4-3	TGCGCCAGCAGCCAAGAGGTTTGGGATACGCAGTATTTT	CASSQEVWDTQYF
-	-	TRBJ2-7	TRBV29-1	TGCAGCGCTTCCTCTACGACAGAGTCCTACGAGCAGTACTTC	CSASSTTESYEQYF
-	-	TRBJ1-1	TRBV18	TGTGCCAGCTCACAGCAGACATTCAAGACTGAAGCTTTCTTT	CASSQQTFKTEAFF
-	-	TRBJ2-2	TRBV5-1	TGCGCCAGCAGCTTGGACAGGAACCTGATCCCCGGGGAGCTGTTTTTT	CASSLDRNLIPGELFF
once	-	TRBJ1-5	TRBV2	TGTGCCAGCATCCGGCGTCTCAATCAGCCCCAGCATTTT	CASIRRLNQPQHF
-	TRBD2	TRBJ2-1	TRBV18	TGTGCCAGCTCACAAGGACTAGCGGGAGACGTGTATGAGCAGTTCTTC	CASSQGLAGDVYEQFF
-	TRBD2	TRBJ2-3	TRBV2	TGTGCCAGCAGAATTACTAGCGGACGCACAGATACGCAGTATTTT	CASRITSGRTDTQYF
-	-	TRBJ2-1	TRBV11-2	TGTGCCAGCAGCAGTTTACAGGGATACTACAATGAGCAGTTCTTC	CASSSLQGYYNEQFF
-	TRBD2	TRBJ2-1	TRBV19	TGTGCCAGTAGTATGGGTCCTGGCGGGAGGGCCGTTGAGCAGTTCTTC	CASSMGPGGRAVEQFF